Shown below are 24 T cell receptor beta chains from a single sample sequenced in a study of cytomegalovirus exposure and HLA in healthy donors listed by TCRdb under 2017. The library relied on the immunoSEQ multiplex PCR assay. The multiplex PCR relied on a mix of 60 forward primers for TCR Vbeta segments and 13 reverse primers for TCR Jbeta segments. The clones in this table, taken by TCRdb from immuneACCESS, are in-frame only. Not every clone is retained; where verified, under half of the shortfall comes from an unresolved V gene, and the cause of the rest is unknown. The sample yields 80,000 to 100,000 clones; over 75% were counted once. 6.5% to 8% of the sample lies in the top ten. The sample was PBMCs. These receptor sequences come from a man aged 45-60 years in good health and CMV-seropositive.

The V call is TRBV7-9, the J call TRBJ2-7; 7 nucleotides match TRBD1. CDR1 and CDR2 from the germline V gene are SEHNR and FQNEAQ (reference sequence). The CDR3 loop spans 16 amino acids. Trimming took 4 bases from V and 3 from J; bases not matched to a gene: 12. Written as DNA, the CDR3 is TGTGCCAGCAGCTCTCCGTATACGACAGGGCTCTACGAGCAGTACTTC. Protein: CASSSPYTTGLYEQYF.

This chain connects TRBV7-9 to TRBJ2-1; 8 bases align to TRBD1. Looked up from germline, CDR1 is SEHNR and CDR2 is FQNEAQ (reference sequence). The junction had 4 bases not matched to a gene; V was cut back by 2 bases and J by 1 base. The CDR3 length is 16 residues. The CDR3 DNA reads TGTGCCAGCAGCTTAAATACAGGGGGTTCCTACAATGAGCAGTTCTTC. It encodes CASSLNTGGSYNEQFF.

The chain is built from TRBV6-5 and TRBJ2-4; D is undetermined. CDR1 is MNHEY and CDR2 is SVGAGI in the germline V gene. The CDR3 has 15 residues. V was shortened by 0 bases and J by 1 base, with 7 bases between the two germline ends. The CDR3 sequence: CASSYSLRAKNIQYF. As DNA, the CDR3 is TGTGCCAGCAGTTACTCTCTGCGGGCCAAAAACATTCAGTACTTC.

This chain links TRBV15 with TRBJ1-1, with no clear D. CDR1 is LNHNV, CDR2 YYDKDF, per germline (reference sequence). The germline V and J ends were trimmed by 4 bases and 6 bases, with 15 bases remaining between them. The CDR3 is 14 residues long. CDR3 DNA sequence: TGTGCCACCAGCAATCGTATCCCTGGAGCTGAAGCTTTCTTT. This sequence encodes CATSNRIPGAEAFF.

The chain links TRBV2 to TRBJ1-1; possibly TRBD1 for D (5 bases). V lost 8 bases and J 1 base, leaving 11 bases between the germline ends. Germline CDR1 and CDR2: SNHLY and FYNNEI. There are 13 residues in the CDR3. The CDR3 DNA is TGTGCCAGCTCGCAGGGTCGGAACACTGAAGCTTTCTTT. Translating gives CASSQGRNTEAFF.

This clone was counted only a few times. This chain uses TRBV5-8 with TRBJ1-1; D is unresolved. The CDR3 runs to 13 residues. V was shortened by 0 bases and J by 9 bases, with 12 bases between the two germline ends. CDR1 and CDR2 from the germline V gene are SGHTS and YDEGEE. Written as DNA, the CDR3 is TGTGCCAGCAGCTTGGATGGATGGGAGAAAGCTTTCTTT. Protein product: CASSLDGWEKAFF.

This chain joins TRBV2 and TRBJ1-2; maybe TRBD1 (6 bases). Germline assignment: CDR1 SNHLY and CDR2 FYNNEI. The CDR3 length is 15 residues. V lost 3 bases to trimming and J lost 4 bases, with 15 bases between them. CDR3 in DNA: TGTGCCAGCAGTGATGTGGGGGGGCATGGCTATGGCTACACCTTC. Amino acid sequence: CASSDVGGHGYGYTF.

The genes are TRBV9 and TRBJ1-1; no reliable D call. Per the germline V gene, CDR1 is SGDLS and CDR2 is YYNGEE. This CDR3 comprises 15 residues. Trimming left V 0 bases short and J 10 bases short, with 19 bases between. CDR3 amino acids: CASSVEAAPSAGAFF. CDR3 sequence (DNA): TGTGCCAGCAGCGTAGAAGCAGCTCCGAGCGCCGGAGCTTTCTTT.

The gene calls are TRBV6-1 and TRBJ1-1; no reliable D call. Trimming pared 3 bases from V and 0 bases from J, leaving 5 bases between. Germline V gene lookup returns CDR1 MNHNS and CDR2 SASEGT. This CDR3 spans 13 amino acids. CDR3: CASSDGLNTEAFF. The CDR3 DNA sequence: TGTGCCAGCAGTGACGGTCTGAACACTGAAGCTTTCTTT.

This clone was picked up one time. CDR3 amino acids: CASSSGWITDTQYF. The CDR3 nucleotides read TGTGCCAGCAGCTCAGGGTGGATAACAGATACGCAGTATTTT. The V call is TRBV27, the J call TRBJ2-3; D might be TRBD1 (5 bases). Germline V gene data show CDR1 as MNHEY and CDR2 as SMNVEV (reference sequence). Trimming shortened V by 6 bases and J by 3 bases, and 13 bases separated the two germline ends. This CDR3 is 14 amino acids long.

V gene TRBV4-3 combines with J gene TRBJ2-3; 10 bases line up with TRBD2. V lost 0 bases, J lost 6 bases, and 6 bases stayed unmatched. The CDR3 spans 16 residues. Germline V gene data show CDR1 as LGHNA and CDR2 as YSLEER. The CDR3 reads CASSQESSGGLDTQYF. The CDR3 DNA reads TGCGCCAGCAGCCAAGAGTCTAGCGGGGGCCTGGATACGCAGTATTTT.

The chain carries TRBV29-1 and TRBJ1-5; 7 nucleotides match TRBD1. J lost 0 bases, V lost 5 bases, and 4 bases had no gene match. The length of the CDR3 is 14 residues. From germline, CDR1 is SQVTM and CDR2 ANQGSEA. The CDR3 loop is CSVRQGASNQPQHF. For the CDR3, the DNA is TGCAGCGTTCGACAGGGCGCTAGCAATCAGCCCCAGCATTTT.

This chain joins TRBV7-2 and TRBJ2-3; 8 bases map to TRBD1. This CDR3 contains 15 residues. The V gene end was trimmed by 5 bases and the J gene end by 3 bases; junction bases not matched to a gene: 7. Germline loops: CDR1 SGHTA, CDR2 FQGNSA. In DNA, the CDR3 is TGTGCCAGCAGCCCACGGACAGGGTATACAGATACGCAGTATTTT. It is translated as CASSPRTGYTDTQYF.

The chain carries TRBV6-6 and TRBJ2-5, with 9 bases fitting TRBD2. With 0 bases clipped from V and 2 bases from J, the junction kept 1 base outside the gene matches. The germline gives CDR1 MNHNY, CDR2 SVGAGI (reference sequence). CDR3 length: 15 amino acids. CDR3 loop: CASSYSAGGQETQYF. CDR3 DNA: TGTGCCAGCAGTTACTCTGCGGGGGGGCAAGAGACCCAGTACTTC.

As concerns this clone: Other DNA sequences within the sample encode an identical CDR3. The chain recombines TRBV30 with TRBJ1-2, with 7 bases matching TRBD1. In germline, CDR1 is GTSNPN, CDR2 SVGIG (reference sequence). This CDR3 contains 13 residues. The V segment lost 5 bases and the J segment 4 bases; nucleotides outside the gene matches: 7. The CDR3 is CAWARDRPYGYTF. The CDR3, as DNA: TGTGCCTGGGCCCGGGACAGACCCTATGGCTACACCTTC.

CDR3 sequence (DNA): TGCGCCAGCAGCCAAGATTGGGGGGGCGGGCAGCCCCAGCATTTT. It specifies CASSQDWGGGQPQHF. V usage is TRBV4-3 and J usage is TRBJ1-5, with TRBD1 as a possible D gene (6 bases). V lost 0 bases and J 7 bases, leaving 13 bases between the germline ends. Germline V CDR1 and CDR2: LGHNA, YSLEER. The CDR3 runs to 15 residues.

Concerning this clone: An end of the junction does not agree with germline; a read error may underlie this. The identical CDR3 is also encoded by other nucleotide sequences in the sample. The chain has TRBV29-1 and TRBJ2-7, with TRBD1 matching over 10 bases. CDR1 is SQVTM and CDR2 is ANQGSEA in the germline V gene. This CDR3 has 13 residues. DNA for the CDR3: TGTAGCGCGACAGGGGGCAAGGACTACGAGCAGTACTTC. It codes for CSATGGKDYEQYF.

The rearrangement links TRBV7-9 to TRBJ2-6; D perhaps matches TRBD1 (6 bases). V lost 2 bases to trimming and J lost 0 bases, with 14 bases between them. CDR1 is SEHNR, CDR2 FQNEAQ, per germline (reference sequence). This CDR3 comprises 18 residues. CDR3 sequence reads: CASSLIAGASSGANVLTF. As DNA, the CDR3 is TGTGCCAGCAGCTTAATTGCAGGGGCTAGCTCTGGGGCCAACGTCCTGACTTTC.

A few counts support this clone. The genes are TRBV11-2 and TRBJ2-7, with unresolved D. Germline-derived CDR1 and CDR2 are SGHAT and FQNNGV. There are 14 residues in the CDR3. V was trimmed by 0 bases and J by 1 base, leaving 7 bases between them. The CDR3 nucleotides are TGTGCCAGCAGCTTAGAGGCAGGATCCTACGAGCAGTACTTC. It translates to CASSLEAGSYEQYF. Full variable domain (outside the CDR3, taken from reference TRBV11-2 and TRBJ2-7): EAGVAQSPRYKIIEKRQSVAFWCNPISGHATLYWYQQILGQGPKLLIQFQNNGVVDDSQLPKDRFSAERLKGVDSTLKIQPAKLEDSAVYLCASSLEAGSYEQYFGPGTRLTVT.

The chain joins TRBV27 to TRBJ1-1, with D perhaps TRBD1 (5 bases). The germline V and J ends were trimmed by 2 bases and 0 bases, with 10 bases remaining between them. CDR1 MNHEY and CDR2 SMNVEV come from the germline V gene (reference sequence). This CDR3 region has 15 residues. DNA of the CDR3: TGTGCCAGCAGTTTAGGGGCAGGGATGAACACTGAAGCTTTCTTT. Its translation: CASSLGAGMNTEAFF.

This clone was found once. The DNA of the CDR3 is TGTGCCATCAGATCTAACACAGAAGCGGGTGGAAACACCATATATTTT. Protein product: CAIRSNTEAGGNTIYF. This chain uses TRBV10-3 with TRBJ1-3; no clear D gene. Trimming left V 6 bases short and J 3 bases short, with 18 bases between. The CDR3 loop spans 16 amino acids. Germline CDR1 is ENHRY and CDR2 is SYGVKD.

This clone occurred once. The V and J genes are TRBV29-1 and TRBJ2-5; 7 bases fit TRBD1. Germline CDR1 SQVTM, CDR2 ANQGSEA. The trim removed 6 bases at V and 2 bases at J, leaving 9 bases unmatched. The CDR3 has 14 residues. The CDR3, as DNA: TGCAGCGTGGGACAGTCCCTACCACAAGAGACCCAGTACTTC. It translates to CSVGQSLPQETQYF.

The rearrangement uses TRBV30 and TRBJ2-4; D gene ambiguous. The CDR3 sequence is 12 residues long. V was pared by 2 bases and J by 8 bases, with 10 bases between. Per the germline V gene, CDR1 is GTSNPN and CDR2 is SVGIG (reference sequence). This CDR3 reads CAWSPGSDIQYF. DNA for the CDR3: TGTGCCTGGAGTCCGGGTTCAGACATTCAGTACTTC.

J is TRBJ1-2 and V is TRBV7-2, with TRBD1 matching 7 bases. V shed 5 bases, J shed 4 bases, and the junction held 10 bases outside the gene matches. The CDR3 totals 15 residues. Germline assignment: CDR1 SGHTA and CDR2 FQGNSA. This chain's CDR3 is CASSKNTGTAYGYTF. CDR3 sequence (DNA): TGTGCCAGCAGCAAAAATACCGGGACAGCCTATGGCTACACCTTC.